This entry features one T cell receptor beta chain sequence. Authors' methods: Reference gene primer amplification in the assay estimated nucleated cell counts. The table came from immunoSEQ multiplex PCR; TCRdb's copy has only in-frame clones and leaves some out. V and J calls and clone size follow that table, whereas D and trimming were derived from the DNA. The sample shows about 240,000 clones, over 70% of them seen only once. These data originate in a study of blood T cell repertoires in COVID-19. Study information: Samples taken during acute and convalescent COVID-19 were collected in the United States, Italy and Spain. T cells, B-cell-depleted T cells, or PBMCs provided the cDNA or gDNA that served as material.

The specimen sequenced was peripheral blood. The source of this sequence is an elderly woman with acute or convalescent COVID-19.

This chain's CDR3 is CASRPSGRGTDTQYF. The CDR3 nucleotides are TGTGCCAGCAGACCTAGCGGGAGGGGGACAGATACGCAGTATTTT. This chain joins TRBV28 and TRBJ2-3; 12 nucleotides agree with TRBD2. With 6 bases clipped from V and 3 bases from J, the junction kept 4 bases outside the gene matches. In germline, CDR1 is MDHEN, CDR2 SYDVKM. The CDR3 is 15 amino acids.